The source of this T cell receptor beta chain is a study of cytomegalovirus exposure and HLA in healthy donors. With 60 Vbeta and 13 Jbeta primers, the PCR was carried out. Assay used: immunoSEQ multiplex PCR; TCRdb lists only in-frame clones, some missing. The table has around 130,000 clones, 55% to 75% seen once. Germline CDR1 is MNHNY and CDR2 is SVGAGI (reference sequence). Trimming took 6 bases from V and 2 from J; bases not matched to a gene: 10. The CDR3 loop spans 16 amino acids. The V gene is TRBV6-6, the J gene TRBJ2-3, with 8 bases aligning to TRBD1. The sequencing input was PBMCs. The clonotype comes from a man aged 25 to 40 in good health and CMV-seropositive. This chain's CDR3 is CASRGGYRGNTDTQYF. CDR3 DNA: TGTGCCAGCAGGGGGGGCTACAGGGGGAACACAGATACGCAGTATTTT.